These 23 T cell receptor beta chains share one sample of origin, sequenced in a study of T cells in women clearing cervical HPV infection. Only in-frame clones appear in the TCRdb table, and some are missing; sequencing was by immunoSEQ multiplex PCR. Its table lists about 23,000 clones. Sequencing used blood buffy coat. The receptors stem from a woman between 18 and 69 years old with a cervical HPV16 infection that either progressed to CIN3+ or cleared (not recorded which).

Comment on this clone: The read terminates 3 residues ahead of where the CDR3 ends, so the germline J gene completes it. The chain combines TRBV7-8 with TRBJ1-5, with 7 bases that match TRBD1. The CDR3 totals 15 residues. The J segment lost 5 bases and the V segment lost 2 bases, leaving 6 bases of the junction unmatched. The V gene's germline CDR1 is SGHVS and CDR2 FQNEAQ. CDR3 DNA (partial): TGTGCCAGCAGCTTATTAACAGGGGCCCATCAGCCC. This codes for CASSLLTGAHQP. The CDR3 reads in full as CASSLLTGAHQPQHF.

Turning to this clone: The observed sequence ends 3 residues before the CDR3 terminus, with the missing tail filled in from the germline J gene. V usage is TRBV19 and J usage is TRBJ1-2, with a weak D call TRBD1 (5 bases). Germline values: CDR1 LNHDA, CDR2 SQIVND (reference sequence). The CDR3 runs 15 residues. V was trimmed by 2 bases and J by 7 bases, leaving 17 bases between them. The part of the CDR3 DNA that was read is TGTGCCAGTAGTATACCCCGGACACTCTCTTCTGGC. Residues: CASSIPRTLSSG. The entire CDR3 sequence reads CASSIPRTLSSGYTF.

On this clone itself: The read falls 3 residues short of the CDR3 end, and the missing part is taken from the germline J gene. V usage is TRBV5-1 and J usage is TRBJ2-2; 11 bases agree with TRBD2. In germline, CDR1 is SGHRS, CDR2 YFSETQ. The CDR3 loop spans 15 amino acids. J was trimmed by 5 bases and V by 3 bases; bases with no gene match: 3. The part of the CDR3 DNA that was read is TGCGCCAGCAGCTCACTAGCGGGAGATACCGGGGAG. It codes for CASSSLAGDTGE. The full CDR3 reads CASSSLAGDTGELFF.

As to this clone: The CDR3 end lies 3 residues beyond the end of the read and is filled in from the germline J gene. The genes are TRBV28 and TRBJ2-7; 8 nucleotides align to TRBD1. Unmatched junction bases numbered 14, after V lost 4 bases and J lost 6 bases. Germline V gene data show CDR1 as MDHEN and CDR2 as SYDVKM. This CDR3 contains 16 residues. CDR3 DNA, as far as it was read: TGTGCCAGCAGTTCCCCCGGACAGGGTGATTGGGTCGAG. It specifies CASSSPGQGDWVE. From start to end, the CDR3 is CASSSPGQGDWVEQYF. Combining the CDR3 with reference TRBV28 and TRBJ2-7 gives the whole variable domain DVKVTQSSRYLVKRTGEKVFLECVQDMDHENMFWYRQDPGLGLRLIYFSYDVKMKEKGDIPEGYSVSREKKERFSLILESASTNQTSMYLCASSSPGQGDWVEQYFGPGTRLTVT.

As regards this clone: Read coverage stops 3 residues before the CDR3 terminus; the germline J gene supplies the remainder. The J gene is TRBJ1-5, the V gene TRBV5-5, with D hard to call. The ends were cut back, 0 bases at V and 9 bases at J, with 10 bases in the middle. Germline V CDR1 and CDR2: SGHKS, YYEKEE (reference sequence). There are 13 residues in the CDR3. Incomplete CDR3 DNA: TGTGCCAGCAGCTTGGAGCCTATATGGCCC. Protein sequence: CASSLEPIWP. The whole CDR3 sequence is CASSLEPIWPQHF.

About this clone itself: The read comes to an end 3 residues before the CDR3 does, leaving the germline J gene to fill in the end. The chain links TRBV6-1 to TRBJ2-1, with 10 positions matching TRBD2. This CDR3 spans 15 amino acids. Trimming at V came to 0 bases and at J to 8 bases, leaving 4 bases not matched to a gene. The V gene's germline CDR1 is MNHNS and CDR2 SASEGT. The CDR3 sequence: CASSEAAGGSDEQFF. The covered CDR3 bases are TGTGCCAGCAGTGAAGCAGCGGGGGGGTCGGATGAG.

Turning to this clone: The read terminates 3 residues ahead of where the CDR3 ends, so the germline J gene completes it. This chain uses TRBV28 with TRBJ2-1, with 8 positions matching TRBD1. CDR3 length: 12 amino acids. The V gene's germline CDR1 is MDHEN and CDR2 SYDVKM. The trim removed 5 bases at V and 8 bases at J, leaving 2 bases unmatched. Partial CDR3 DNA: TGTGCCAGCAGTACGGGACAGGATGAG. Protein: CASSTGQDE. The full CDR3 protein is CASSTGQDEQFF.

On this clone: The read falls 3 residues short of the CDR3 end, and the missing part is taken from the germline J gene. This rearrangement joins TRBV10-1 to TRBJ2-5; no clear D. This CDR3 is built from 17 residues. Germline CDR1 WNHNN, CDR2 SYGVQD (reference sequence). CDR3 protein: CASSELIPSESTDTQYF. CDR3 DNA, as far as it was read: TGCGCCAGCAGTGAGTTGATACCATCCGAGAGCACAGATACC.

With respect to this clone: The read ends 3 residues before the CDR3 terminus; that terminus is restored from the germline J gene. V gene TRBV2 combines with J gene TRBJ1-1, with a weak D call TRBD1 (6 bases). The CDR3 is 15 amino acids. The germline CDR1 and CDR2 sequences are SNHLY and FYNNEI. V gave up 9 bases and J gave up 1 base, with 18 bases separating them. The CDR3 is CASPLTGSRNTEAFF. CDR3 bases read: TGTGCCAGTCCACTAACAGGGTCGAGGAACACTGAA.

A word on this clone: The junction differs from germline at one of its ends, possibly a read error. The read is 3 residues too short to cover the CDR3 end, so that end is filled in from the germline J gene. The chain uses TRBV7-7 and TRBJ1-4; tentatively, D is TRBD1 (5 bases). Germline V lookup: CDR1 SSHAT, CDR2 FNYEAQ (reference sequence). This CDR3 contains 15 residues. Partial CDR3 DNA: TGTGCTAGCAGCCCAGACCCATCTGGGGCCAACGTA. Translation gives CASSPDPSGANV. In full, the CDR3 reads CASSPDPSGANVLFF.

As to this clone: The CDR3 end is not reached by the read, which stops 3 residues before it; the germline J gene fills it in. This chain connects TRBV6-2 or TRBV6-3 to TRBJ2-1; 9 bases map to TRBD2. The CDR3 consists of 13 residues. V dropped 5 bases and J dropped 6; count of bases not matched to a gene: 2. Germline V CDR1 and CDR2: MNHEY, SVGEGT. CDR3 in amino acids: CASSISGSNEQFF. Incomplete CDR3 DNA: TGTGCCAGCAGTATTAGCGGGAGCAATGAG.

As to this clone: The read ends 3 residues before the CDR3 terminus; that terminus is restored from the germline J gene. V and J are TRBV19 and TRBJ1-6; unclear D gene. CDR3 size: 14 residues. The germline V gene has CDR1 LNHDA and CDR2 SQIVND (reference sequence). Between the trimmed V and J ends, which lost 5 bases and 5 bases, there was a span of 10 bases. The CDR3 loop reads CASSSLENNSPLHF. The DNA read from the CDR3 is TGTGCCAGTAGTTCTCTAGAAAATAATTCACCC. The full variable domain, with the rest looked up from reference TRBV19 and TRBJ1-6, is DGGITQSPKYLFRKEGQNVTLSCEQNLNHDAMYWYRQDPGQGLRLIYYSQIVNDFQKGDIAEGYSVSREKKESFPLTVTSAQKNPTAFYLCASSSLENNSPLHFGNGTRLTVT.

This CDR3 is CASSPPDRYNEQFF. CDR3 bases read: TGTGCCAGCAGCCCCCCTGACAGGTATAATGAG. The gene calls are TRBV7-9 and TRBJ2-1; the D gene is possibly TRBD1 (6 bases). With the read ending 3 residues before the CDR3 end, the germline J gene is used to fill in that end. The V and J ends lost 5 bases and 7 bases respectively, with 15 bases between them. The germline CDR1 and CDR2 sequences are SEHNR and FQNEAQ (reference sequence). The CDR3 extends over 14 amino acids.

In the case of this clone: Read coverage stops 3 residues before the CDR3 terminus; the germline J gene supplies the remainder. Within the sample, other DNA sequences also encode this same CDR3. The chain combines TRBV6-2 or TRBV6-3 with TRBJ1-3, with TRBD1 as a possible D gene (6 bases). There are 17 residues in the CDR3. Germline CDR1 and CDR2: MNHEY and SVGEGT. V gave up 3 bases and J gave up 2 bases, with 17 bases separating them. CDR3 protein: CASSYRGGRTAGNTIYF. The DNA read from the CDR3 is TGTGCCAGCAGTTATCGTGGGGGCCGGACAGCTGGAAACACC.

Comments on this clone: Sequencing ends 3 residues short of the CDR3 end; the germline J gene provides the rest. The chain recombines TRBV7-9 with TRBJ1-1, with D uncertain. V was trimmed by 1 base and J by 0 bases, leaving 9 bases between them. This CDR3 is built from 15 residues. The germline CDR1 and CDR2 sequences are SEHNR and FQNEAQ (reference sequence). The CDR3 spells CASSLGVSMNTEAFF. The covered CDR3 bases are TGTGCCAGCAGCTTAGGTGTATCTATGAACACTGAA.

On this clone itself: The read finishes 3 residues shy of the CDR3 end, and the germline J gene is used to complete it. The chain links TRBV29-1 to TRBJ2-2, with D perhaps TRBD1 (6 bases). The CDR3 has 11 amino acids. From germline, CDR1 is SQVTM and CDR2 ANQGSEA. Trimming stripped 7 bases from V and 6 bases from J, with 9 bases between. CDR3 DNA, as far as it was read: TGCAGCGGATCAGGGGCCGGGGAG. Its translation is CSGSGAGE. The CDR3 reads in full as CSGSGAGELFF.

About this clone itself: The CDR3 goes on 3 residues after the read ends, and that part is filled in from the germline J gene. The chain joins TRBV19 to TRBJ1-2; TRBD1 agrees at 9 bases. CDR1 LNHDA and CDR2 SQIVND come from the germline V gene (reference sequence). Trimming at V came to 8 bases and at J to 1 base, leaving 14 bases not matched to a gene. The CDR3 covers 17 residues. CDR3 in amino acids: CASSKKITGGFNYGYTF. The sequenced CDR3 bases are TGTGCCAGTTCCAAAAAAATCACAGGGGGCTTTAACTATGGC.

Of note for this clone: Read coverage stops 3 residues before the CDR3 terminus; the germline J gene supplies the remainder. The rearrangement joins TRBV29-1 to TRBJ2-3; D is unresolved. The CDR3 runs to 12 residues. Germline V lookup: CDR1 SQVTM, CDR2 ANQGSEA. The sequenced CDR3 bases are TGCAGCGTTAGGTTCCAGGATCAGCCG. Residues: CSVRFQDQP. The complete CDR3 sequence is CSVRFQDQPQYF.

Remarks on this clone: The read finishes 3 residues shy of the CDR3 end, and the germline J gene is used to complete it. The chain joins TRBV18 to TRBJ2-1, with 8 positions matching TRBD1. Per germline, CDR1 KGHSH and CDR2 LQKENI. The junction had 9 bases not matched to a gene; V was cut back by 6 bases and J by 2 bases. The CDR3 runs to 16 residues. CDR3 DNA, as far as it was read: TGTGCCAGCTCGGGGGGAACAGGGGGTACCTACAATGAG. It codes for CASSGGTGGTYNE. The full CDR3 protein is CASSGGTGGTYNEQFF.

Comments on this clone: The junction shows a germline mismatch at one end, possibly a read error. Sequencing ends 3 residues short of the CDR3 end; the germline J gene provides the rest. V is TRBV29-1 and J is TRBJ1-1, with D maybe TRBD1 (6 bases). Looked up from germline, CDR1 is SQVTM and CDR2 is ANQGSEA. This CDR3 is 12 amino acids long. Partial CDR3 DNA: TGCAGCGTAGAAGACAGGTTGAAGTTT. Translation: CSVEDRLKF. The entire CDR3 protein reads CSVEDRLKFAFF.

A word on this clone: The read terminates 3 residues before the CDR3 end, so the remaining end is supplied by the germline J gene. The J gene is TRBJ2-1, the V gene TRBV5-4, with D perhaps matching TRBD1 (6 bases). Between the trimmed V and J ends, which lost 3 bases and 8 bases, there was a span of 18 bases. This CDR3 contains 15 residues. Germline V gives CDR1 SGHNT, CDR2 YYREEE (reference sequence). The CDR3 protein is CASSSDRKSIDEQFF. The sequenced CDR3 bases are TGTGCCAGCAGCTCAGACAGGAAATCCATCGATGAG.

Of note for this clone: The CDR3 goes on 3 residues after the read ends, and that part is filled in from the germline J gene. The chain couples TRBV30 to TRBJ2-3, with 10 nucleotides matching TRBD2. The CDR3 covers 15 residues. Germline CDR1 is GTSNPN and CDR2 is SVGIG (reference sequence). V lost 3 bases to trimming and J lost 3 bases; unmatched junction nucleotides: 6. The CDR3 sequence: CAWRSGRASTDTQYF. CDR3 DNA, as far as it was read: TGTGCCTGGAGAAGCGGGAGGGCCAGTACAGATACG.

Notes on this clone: The read stops 3 residues short of the end of the CDR3; the missing end is completed from the germline J gene. The rearrangement joins TRBV11-2 to TRBJ2-7, with D possibly matching TRBD1 (6 bases). This CDR3 region has 15 residues. V gave up 4 bases and J gave up 4 bases, with 17 bases separating them. Germline-derived CDR1 and CDR2 are SGHAT and FQNNGV. The sequenced CDR3 bases are TGTGCCAGCAGCTCCGGTAACAGGGTTCTATACGAG. The encoded protein is CASSSGNRVLYE. The full CDR3 protein reads CASSSGNRVLYEQYF.